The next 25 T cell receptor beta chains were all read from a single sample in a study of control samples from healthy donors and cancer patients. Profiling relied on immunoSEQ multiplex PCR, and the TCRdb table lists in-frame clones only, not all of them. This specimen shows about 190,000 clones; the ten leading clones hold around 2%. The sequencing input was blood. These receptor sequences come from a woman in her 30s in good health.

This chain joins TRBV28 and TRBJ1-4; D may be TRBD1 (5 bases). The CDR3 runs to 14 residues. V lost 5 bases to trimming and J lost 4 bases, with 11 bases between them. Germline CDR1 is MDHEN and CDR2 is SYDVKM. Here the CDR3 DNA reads TGTGCCAGCAGTCCGGGACGGTTTAATGAAAAACTGTTTTTT. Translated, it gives CASSPGRFNEKLFF.

CDR3 nucleotide sequence: TGTGCCATCAGAAGGACTAGCGGGGCGAAGACCCAGTACTTC. Amino acid sequence: CAIRRTSGAKTQYF. The chain uses TRBV10-3 and TRBJ2-5, with 12 bases identical to TRBD2. Germline CDR1 and CDR2: ENHRY and SYGVKD. The V and J ends lost 6 bases and 6 bases, in that order; junction bases with no gene match: 5. CDR3 length: 14 amino acids.

The CDR3: CAVMGSLAKNIQYF. CDR3 DNA sequence: TGTGCCGTCATGGGGAGCCTAGCCAAAAACATTCAGTACTTC. The V gene is TRBV28, the J gene TRBJ2-4; possibly TRBD2 for D (5 bases). Between the trimmed V and J ends, which lost 11 bases and 0 bases, there was a span of 14 bases. This CDR3 comprises 14 residues. Germline V gene lookup returns CDR1 MDHEN and CDR2 SYDVKM.

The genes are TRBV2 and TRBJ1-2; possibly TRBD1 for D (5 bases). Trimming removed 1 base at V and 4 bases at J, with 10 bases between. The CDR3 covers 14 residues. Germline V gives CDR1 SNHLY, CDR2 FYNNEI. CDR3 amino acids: CASSEGQRGYGYTF. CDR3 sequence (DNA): TGTGCCAGCAGTGAAGGACAGCGGGGCTATGGCTACACCTTC.

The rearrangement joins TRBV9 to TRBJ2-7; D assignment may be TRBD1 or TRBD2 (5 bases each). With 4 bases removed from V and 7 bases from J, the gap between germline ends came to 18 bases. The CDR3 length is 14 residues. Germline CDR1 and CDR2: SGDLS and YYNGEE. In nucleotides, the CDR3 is TGTGCCAGCAGCCCCTATGGGGACGATGGGGAGCAGTACTTC. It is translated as CASSPYGDDGEQYF.

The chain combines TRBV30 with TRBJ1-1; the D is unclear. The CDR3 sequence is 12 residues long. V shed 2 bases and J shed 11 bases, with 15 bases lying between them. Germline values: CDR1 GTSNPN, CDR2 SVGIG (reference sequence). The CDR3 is CAWSPNFGEAFF. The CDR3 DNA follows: TGTGCCTGGAGTCCGAACTTTGGGGAGGCTTTCTTT.

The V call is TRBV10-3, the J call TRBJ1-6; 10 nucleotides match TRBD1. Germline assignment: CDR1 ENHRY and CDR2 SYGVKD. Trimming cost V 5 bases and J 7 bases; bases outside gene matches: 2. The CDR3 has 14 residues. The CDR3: CAISLGQGNSPLHF. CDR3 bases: TGTGCCATCAGTCTGGGACAGGGGAATTCACCCCTCCACTTT.

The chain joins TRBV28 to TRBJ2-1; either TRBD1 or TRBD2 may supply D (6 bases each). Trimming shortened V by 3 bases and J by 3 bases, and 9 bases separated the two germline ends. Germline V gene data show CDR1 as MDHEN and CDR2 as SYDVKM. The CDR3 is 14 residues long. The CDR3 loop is CASSLGGHYNEQFF. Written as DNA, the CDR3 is TGTGCCAGCAGTTTGGGGGGACACTACAATGAGCAGTTCTTC.

The chain's CDR3 is CAISSGDLYGYTF. The CDR3 DNA reads as TGTGCCATCAGTTCAGGGGACCTCTATGGCTACACCTTC. V usage is TRBV10-3 and J usage is TRBJ1-2; a weak D match, TRBD1 (6 bases). V was trimmed by 5 bases and J by 4 bases, leaving 11 bases between them. The CDR3 is 13 residues long. Per the germline V gene, CDR1 is ENHRY and CDR2 is SYGVKD.

CDR3 residues: CASSQDPMVPLRIQPQHF. Written as DNA, the CDR3 is TGTGCCAGCAGCCAAGACCCCATGGTTCCCCTTAGGATTCAGCCCCAGCATTTT. The chain joins TRBV4-2 to TRBJ1-5; D is undetermined. Trimming removed 0 bases from V and 6 bases from J, with 21 bases in between. The CDR3 spans 18 residues. Germline CDR1 LGHNA, CDR2 YNFKEQ.

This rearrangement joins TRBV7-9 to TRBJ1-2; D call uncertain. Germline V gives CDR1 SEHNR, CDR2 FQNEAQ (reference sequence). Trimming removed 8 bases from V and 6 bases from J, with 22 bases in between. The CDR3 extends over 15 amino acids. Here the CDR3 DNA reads TGTGCCAGCCCCGCCCCCGGCCAGTTGGAAGATGGCTACACCTTC. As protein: CASPAPGQLEDGYTF.

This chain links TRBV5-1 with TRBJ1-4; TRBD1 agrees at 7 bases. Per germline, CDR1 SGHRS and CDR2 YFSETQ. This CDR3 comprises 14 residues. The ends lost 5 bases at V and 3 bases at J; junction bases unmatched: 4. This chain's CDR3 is CASRLGGSNEKLFF. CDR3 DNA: TGCGCCAGCAGGTTAGGGGGCTCTAATGAAAAACTGTTTTTT.

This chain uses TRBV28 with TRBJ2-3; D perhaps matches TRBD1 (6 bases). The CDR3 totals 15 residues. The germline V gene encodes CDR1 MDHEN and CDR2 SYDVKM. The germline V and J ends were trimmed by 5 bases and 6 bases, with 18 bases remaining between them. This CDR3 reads CASSLNSGTSDTQYF. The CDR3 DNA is TGTGCCAGCAGTCTGAACTCCGGGACAAGTGATACGCAGTATTTT.

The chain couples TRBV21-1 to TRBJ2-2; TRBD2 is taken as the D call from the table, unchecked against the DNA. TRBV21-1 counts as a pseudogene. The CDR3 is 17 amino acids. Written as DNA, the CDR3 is TGTGCCAGCAGCAAAGCCAGGAGGGTTCCACCAACCGGGGAGCTGTTTTTT. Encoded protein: CASSKARRVPPTGELFF.

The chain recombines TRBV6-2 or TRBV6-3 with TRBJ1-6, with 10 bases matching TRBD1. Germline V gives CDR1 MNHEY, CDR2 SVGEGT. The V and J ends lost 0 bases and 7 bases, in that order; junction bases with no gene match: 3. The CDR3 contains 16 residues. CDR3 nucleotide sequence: TGTGCCAGCAGTTACTCGAGGACAGGGGGAAATTCACCCCTCCACTTT. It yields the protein CASSYSRTGGNSPLHF.

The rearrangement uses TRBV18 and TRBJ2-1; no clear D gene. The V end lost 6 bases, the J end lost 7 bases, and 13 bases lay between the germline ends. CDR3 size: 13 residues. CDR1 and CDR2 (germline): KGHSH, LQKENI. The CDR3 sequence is CASSTPNRNEQFF. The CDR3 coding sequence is TGTGCCAGCTCCACCCCAAACAGAAATGAGCAGTTCTTC.

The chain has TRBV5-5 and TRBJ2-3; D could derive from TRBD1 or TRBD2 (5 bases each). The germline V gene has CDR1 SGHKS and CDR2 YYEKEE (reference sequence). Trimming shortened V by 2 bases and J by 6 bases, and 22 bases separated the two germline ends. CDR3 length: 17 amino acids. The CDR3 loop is CASSFQFTGSWGDTQYF. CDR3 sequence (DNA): TGTGCCAGCAGCTTCCAATTCACGGGGTCTTGGGGGGATACGCAGTATTTT.

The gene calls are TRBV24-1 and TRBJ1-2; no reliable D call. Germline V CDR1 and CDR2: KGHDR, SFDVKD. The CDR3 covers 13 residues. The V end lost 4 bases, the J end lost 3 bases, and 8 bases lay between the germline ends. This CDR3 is CATSEAFDYGYTF. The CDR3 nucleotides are TGTGCCACCAGTGAAGCGTTTGACTATGGCTACACCTTC.

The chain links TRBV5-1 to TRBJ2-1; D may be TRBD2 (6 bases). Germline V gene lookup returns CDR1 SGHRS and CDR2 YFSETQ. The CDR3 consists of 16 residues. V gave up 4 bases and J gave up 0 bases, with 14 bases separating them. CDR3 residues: CASSGGRSSSYNEQFF. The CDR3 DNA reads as TGCGCCAGCAGCGGGGGGAGGTCTAGCTCCTACAATGAGCAGTTCTTC.

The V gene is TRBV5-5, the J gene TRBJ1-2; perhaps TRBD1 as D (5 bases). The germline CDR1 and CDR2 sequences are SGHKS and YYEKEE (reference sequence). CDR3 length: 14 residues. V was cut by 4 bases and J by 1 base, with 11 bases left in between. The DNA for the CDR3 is TGTGCCAGCAGCCAGGGCAGACTTAACTATGGCTACACCTTC. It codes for CASSQGRLNYGYTF.

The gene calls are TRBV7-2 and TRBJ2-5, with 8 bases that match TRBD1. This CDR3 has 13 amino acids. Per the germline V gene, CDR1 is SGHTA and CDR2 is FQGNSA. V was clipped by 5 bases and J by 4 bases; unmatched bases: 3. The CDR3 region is CASSQDRAETQYF. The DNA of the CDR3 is TGTGCCAGCAGCCAGGACAGGGCAGAGACCCAGTACTTC.

DNA for the CDR3: TGTGCCAGCAGCTTAGCCGGGGATACCACCTTTGGCTACACCTTC. Amino acid sequence: CASSLAGDTTFGYTF. J is TRBJ1-2 and V is TRBV7-9, with D unclear. Trimming left V 0 bases short and J 7 bases short, with 15 bases between. The CDR3 extends over 15 amino acids. Germline values: CDR1 SEHNR, CDR2 FQNEAQ (reference sequence).

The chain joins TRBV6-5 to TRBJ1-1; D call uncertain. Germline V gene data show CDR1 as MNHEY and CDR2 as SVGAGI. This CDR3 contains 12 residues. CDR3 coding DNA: TGTGCTGTTTCGGGCAGGAACACTGAAGCTTTCTTT. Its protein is CAVSGRNTEAFF.

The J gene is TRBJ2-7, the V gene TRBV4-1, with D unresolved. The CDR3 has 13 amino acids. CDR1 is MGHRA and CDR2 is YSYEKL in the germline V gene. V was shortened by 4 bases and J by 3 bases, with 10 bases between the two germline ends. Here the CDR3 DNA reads TGCGCCAGCAGCCGCTTCAAGGGCTACGAGCAGTACTTC. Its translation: CASSRFKGYEQYF.

The chain's CDR3 is CASSLGAGGIEKLFF. DNA of the CDR3: TGTGCCAGTAGTCTGGGGGCAGGGGGCATTGAAAAACTGTTTTTT. V gene TRBV19 combines with J gene TRBJ1-4; the match to TRBD1 covers 8 bases. This CDR3 contains 15 residues. In germline, CDR1 is LNHDA, CDR2 SQIVND (reference sequence). V was clipped by 5 bases and J by 7 bases; unmatched bases: 9.